This TCR beta chain was profiled in a study of blood T cell repertoires in COVID-19. Study as a whole: From the United States, Italy and Spain came samples of acute and convalescent COVID-19. PBMCs, B-cell-depleted T cells, or T cells provided the cDNA or gDNA that made up the material.

Original processing methods: Estimation of nucleated cell counts relied on the amplification of reference gene primers. Sequencing was performed with immunoSEQ multiplex PCR; in TCRdb, only in-frame clones are kept and a portion is missing. V, J and clone size reflect that table, while D and trimming were determined from the DNA. Counted here are about 39,000 clones, 75% to 90% occurring once; the ten biggest clones make up 20% to 25%. V lost 2 bases to trimming and J lost 4 bases; unmatched junction nucleotides: 5. Germline assignment: CDR1 SGHNT and CDR2 YENEEA. The CDR3 has 16 residues. This TCR derives from a man in his 60s with acute or convalescent COVID-19. The V and J genes are TRBV11-3 and TRBJ2-2; 9 bases agree with TRBD2. Sequencing was done on a sample of peripheral blood. The CDR3 loop reads CASSLPLAGTTGELFF. The CDR3 nucleotides are TGTGCCAGCAGCTTACCCCTAGCGGGAACCACCGGGGAGCTGTTTTTT.